The entry that follows covers one T cell receptor beta chain sequence. This clone showed up just once. Its antigen remains undetermined. No base quality values were provided; no much bigger clone lies one nucleotide off. Five hundred nanograms of biopsy DNA per sample were submitted for commercial TCRB immunosequencing. A two-step, amplification bias-controlled multiplex PCR was used by Adaptive Biotechnology to amplify CDR3 regions from genomic DNA. Primers covering every V and J gene segment were used in the first PCR, while barcodes and Illumina adapters were added in the second PCR. CDR3 libraries were sequenced using an Illumina instrument. From the authors' description of their analysis: The analysis used both the pipelines supplied by the vendor and custom analysis of the raw data in R/Bioconductor with R version 3.3.0. Clonality, which ranges from 0 to 1, was calculated as the inverse of the normalised Shannon entropy across all productive clones. High-frequency clones were defined as the share of the repertoire taken up by the top 100 clones, keeping only clones that passed a 95% confidence test. Repertoire diversity was measured with the Simpson index, and overlap between samples was measured with the Morisita-Horn index. Imported from immuneACCESS, the table was reduced by TCRdb to in-frame sequences with V and J called. These copies leave out some clones; in studies compared against another copy, an unresolved V gene accounts for under half, and the cause of the remainder is not known. V and J calls and clone size are as listed in that table; D and trimming were resolved from the DNA. For this sample the table gives some 4,500 clones, of which almost 80% were detected only once. Of the sample, 9.5% to 15% is held by the ten largest clones.

Adults with ileal or ileocolonic Crohn's disease and an indication for ileocolonic resection were eligible for inclusion. Before DNA extraction, whole ileal mucosal biopsies were kept frozen at -80 degrees C. Genomic DNA was extracted from frozen whole biopsies with a TRizol-based method and quantified on a NanoDrop 2000 spectrophotometer. The data are from a study of T cell repertoires in ileal Crohn's disease (dated by TCRdb to the late 2010s). The study in broad terms: The median duration of disease was 7.9 years, and at the time of surgery 35% of patients were active smokers. All patients had surgery for a complication: stricturing disease in approximately 61% and penetrating disease in 39%. Postoperative therapy was given to about half of the patients, with thiopurines administered to 11 patients and anti-TNF agents administered to 15 to 20 patients. The TCR repertoire was analysed in around 50 patients with Crohn's disease drawn from a prospective multicentre cohort. The study was conducted in parallel with a multicentre cohort that was designed to identify predictors of early endoscopic recurrence following ileocolonic resection. Endoscopic postoperative recurrence was defined as a Rutgeerts score above i0. The study sequenced fewer than 200 mucosal samples from 57 patients, taken at several locations on the surgical specimen and at postoperative endoscopy.

The study at large found these results: Endoscopic recurrence was found to be associated with higher high-frequency clone percentages at surgery, and recurrence was observed in all patients with clonality above 26.8% (18/57). A significantly higher proportion of clonal expansions was observed in active smokers at surgery than in non-smokers (about 25% vs 20%, p=0.02). Compared with CD4 T cells, sorted CD8 T cells held more high-frequency clones, which suggests that the mucosal expansions were mostly CD8. Mucosal CD4 and CD8 T cells were sorted and sequenced only in a subgroup of patients, the size of which was not stated.

V and J lose 5 bases and 3 bases, and a span of 5 bases separates them. Counted from cysteine to phenylalanine, this CDR3 has 12 amino acids. Left in the record is the CDR3 DNA by itself, 36 bases read in frame from the first base. From the germline V gene, CDR1 is MNHNS and CDR2 is SASEGT. The V gene is TRBV6-1 and the J gene is TRBJ1-3, with no confident D gene call. Input material: ileal tissue. This TCR was sampled from an adult with Crohn's disease. The CDR3 reads as follows: CASSSFGNTIYF. The base sequence is TGTGCCAGCAGTTCATTTGGAAACACCATATATTTT.